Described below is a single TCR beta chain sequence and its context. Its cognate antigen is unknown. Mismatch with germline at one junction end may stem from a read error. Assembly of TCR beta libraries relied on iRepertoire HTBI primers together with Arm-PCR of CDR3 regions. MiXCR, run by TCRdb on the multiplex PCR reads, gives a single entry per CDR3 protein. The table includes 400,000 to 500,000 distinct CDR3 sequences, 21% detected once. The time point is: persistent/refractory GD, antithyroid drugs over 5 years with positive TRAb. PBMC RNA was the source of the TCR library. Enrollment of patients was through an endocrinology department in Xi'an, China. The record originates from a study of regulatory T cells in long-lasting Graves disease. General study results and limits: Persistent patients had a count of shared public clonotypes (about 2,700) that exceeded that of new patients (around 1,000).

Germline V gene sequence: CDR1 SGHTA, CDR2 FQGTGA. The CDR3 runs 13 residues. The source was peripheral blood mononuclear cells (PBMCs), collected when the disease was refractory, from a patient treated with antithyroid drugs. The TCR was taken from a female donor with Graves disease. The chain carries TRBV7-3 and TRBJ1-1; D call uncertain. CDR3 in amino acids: CASSLVTNTEVFF. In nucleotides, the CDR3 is TGTGCCAGCAGCTTAGTCACGAACACTGAAGTTTTCTTT.